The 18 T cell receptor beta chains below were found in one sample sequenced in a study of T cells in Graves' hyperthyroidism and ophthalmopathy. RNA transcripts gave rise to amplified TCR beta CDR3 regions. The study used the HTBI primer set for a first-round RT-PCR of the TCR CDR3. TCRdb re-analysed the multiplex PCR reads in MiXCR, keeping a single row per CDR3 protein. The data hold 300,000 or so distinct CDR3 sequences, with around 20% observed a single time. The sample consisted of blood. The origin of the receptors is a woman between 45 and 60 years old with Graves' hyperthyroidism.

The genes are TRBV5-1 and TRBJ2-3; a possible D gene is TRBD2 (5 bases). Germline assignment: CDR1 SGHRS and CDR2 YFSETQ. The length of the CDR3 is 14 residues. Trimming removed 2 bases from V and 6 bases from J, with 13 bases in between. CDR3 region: CASSLGSLGDTQYF. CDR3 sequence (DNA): TGCGCCAGCAGCTTAGGGAGTCTGGGGGATACGCAGTATTTT.

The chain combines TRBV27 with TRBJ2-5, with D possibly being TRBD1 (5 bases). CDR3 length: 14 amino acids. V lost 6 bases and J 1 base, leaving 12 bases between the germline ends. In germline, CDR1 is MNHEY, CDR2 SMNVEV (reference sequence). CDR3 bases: TGTGCCAGCAGCTTAGGGGCACTCCAAGAGACCCAGTACTTC. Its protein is CASSLGALQETQYF.

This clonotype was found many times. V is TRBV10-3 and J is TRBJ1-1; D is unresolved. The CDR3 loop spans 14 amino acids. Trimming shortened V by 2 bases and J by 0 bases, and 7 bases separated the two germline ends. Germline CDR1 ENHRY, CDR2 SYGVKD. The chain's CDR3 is CAISERVMNTEAFF. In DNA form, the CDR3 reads TGTGCCATCAGTGAGCGGGTTATGAACACTGAAGCTTTCTTT.

The DNA for the CDR3 is TGTGCCAGCAGTGAAAGTGAGACTGAAGCTTTCTTT. Translating gives CASSESETEAFF. The chain couples TRBV2 to TRBJ1-1; D not certain. CDR1 is SNHLY, CDR2 FYNNEI, per germline. This CDR3 comprises 12 residues. V lost 2 bases and J lost 5, with 6 bases in between.

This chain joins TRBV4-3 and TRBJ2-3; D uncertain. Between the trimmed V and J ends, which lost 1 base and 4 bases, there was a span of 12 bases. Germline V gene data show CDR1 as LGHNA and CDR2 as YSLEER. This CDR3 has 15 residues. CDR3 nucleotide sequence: TGCGCCAGCAGCCAAGTCCGCAGCAACGCAGATACGCAGTATTTT. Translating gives CASSQVRSNADTQYF.

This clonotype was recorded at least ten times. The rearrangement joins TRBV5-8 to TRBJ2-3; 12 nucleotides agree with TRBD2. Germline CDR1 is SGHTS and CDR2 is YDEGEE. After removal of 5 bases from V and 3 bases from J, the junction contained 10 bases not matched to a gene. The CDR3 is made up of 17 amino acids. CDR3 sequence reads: CASSPMTSGRGTDTQYF. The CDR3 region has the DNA TGTGCCAGCAGTCCCATGACTAGCGGGAGAGGGACAGATACGCAGTATTTT.

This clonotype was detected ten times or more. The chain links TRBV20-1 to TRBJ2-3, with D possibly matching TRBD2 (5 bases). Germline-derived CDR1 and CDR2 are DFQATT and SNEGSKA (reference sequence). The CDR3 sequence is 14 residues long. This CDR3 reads CSPVGDTGTDTQYF. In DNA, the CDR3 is TGCAGCCCAGTGGGAGACACGGGCACAGATACGCAGTATTTT.

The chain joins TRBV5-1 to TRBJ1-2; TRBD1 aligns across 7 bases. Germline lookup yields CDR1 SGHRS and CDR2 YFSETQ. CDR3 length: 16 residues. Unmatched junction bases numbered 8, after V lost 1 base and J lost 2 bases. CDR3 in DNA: TGCGCCAGCAGCTTGCGACCCGGGGGACAGAACTATGGCTACACCTTC. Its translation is CASSLRPGGQNYGYTF.

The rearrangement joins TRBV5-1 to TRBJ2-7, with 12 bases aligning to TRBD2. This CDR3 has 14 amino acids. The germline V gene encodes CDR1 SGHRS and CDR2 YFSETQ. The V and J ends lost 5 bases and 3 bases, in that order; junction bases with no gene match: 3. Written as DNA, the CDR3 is TGCGCCAGCAGTCGGACTAGCGGGAACTACGAGCAGTACTTC. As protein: CASSRTSGNYEQYF. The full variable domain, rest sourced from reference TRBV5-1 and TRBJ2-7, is KAGVTQTPRYLIKTRGQQVTLSCSPISGHRSVSWYQQTPGQGLQFLFEYFSETQRNKGNFPGRFSGRQFSNSRSEMNVSTLELGDSALYLCASSRTSGNYEQYFGPGTRLTVT.

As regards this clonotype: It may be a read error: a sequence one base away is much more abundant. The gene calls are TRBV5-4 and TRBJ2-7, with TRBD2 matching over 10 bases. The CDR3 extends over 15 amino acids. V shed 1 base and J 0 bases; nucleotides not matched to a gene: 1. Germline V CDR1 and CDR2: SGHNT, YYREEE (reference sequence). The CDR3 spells CASSLPSGSSYEQYF. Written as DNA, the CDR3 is TGTGCCAGCAGCTTGCCTAGCGGGAGCTCCTACGAGCAGTACTTC.

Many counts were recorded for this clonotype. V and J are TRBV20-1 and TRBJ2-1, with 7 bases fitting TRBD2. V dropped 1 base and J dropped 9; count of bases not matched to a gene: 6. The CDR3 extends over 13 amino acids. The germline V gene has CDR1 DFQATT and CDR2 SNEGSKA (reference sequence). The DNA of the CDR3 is TGCAGTGCTAGAGCCGGACTAGTAGGTGAGCAGTTCTTC. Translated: CSARAGLVGEQFF.

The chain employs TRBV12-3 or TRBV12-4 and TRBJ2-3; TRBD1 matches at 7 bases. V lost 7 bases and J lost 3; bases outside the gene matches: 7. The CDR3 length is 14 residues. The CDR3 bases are TGTGCCAGCAATGACAGGGCTAGAACAGATACGCAGTATTTT. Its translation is CASNDRARTDTQYF.

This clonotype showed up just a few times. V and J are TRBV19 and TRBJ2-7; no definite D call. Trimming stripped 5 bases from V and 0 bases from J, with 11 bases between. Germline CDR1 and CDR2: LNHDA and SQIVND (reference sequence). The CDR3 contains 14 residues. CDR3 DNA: TGTGCCAGTAGTCCCGACCCGAGCTCCTACGAGCAGTACTTC. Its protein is CASSPDPSSYEQYF.

CDR3 in DNA: TGTGCCAGTCAACAGCGCAATCAGCCCCAGCATTTT. Its translation: CASQQRNQPQHF. The rearrangement links TRBV19 to TRBJ1-5, with no clear D. This CDR3 is 12 amino acids long. CDR1 and CDR2 (germline): LNHDA, SQIVND (reference sequence). V was shortened by 8 bases and J by 2 bases, with 7 bases between the two germline ends.

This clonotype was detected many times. DNA of the CDR3: TGTGCCAGCAGTTTATCAGGGGGGGCCGGGGAGCTGTTTTTT. It specifies CASSLSGGAGELFF. V gene TRBV12-3 or TRBV12-4 combines with J gene TRBJ2-2; either TRBD1 or TRBD2 may supply D (7 bases each). The CDR3 contains 14 residues. V gave up 2 bases and J gave up 6 bases, with 10 bases separating them.

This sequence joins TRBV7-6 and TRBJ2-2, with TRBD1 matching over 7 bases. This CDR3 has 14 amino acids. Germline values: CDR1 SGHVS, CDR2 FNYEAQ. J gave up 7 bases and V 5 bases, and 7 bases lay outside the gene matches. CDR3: CASSPTGYVGELFF. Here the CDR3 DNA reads TGTGCCAGCAGCCCGACAGGGTATGTCGGGGAGCTGTTTTTT.

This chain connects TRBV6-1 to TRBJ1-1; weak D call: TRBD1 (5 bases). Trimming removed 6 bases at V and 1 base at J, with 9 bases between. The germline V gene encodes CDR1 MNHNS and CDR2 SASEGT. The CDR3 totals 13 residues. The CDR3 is CASRVDRNTEAFF. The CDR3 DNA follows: TGTGCCAGCAGAGTAGACAGGAACACTGAAGCTTTCTTT.

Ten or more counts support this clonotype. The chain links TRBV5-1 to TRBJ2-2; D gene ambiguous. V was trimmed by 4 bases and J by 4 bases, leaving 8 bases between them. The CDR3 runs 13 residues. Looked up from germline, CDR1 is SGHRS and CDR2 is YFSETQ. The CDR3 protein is CASSVDFTGELFF. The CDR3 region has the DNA TGCGCCAGCAGCGTCGACTTCACCGGGGAGCTGTTTTTT.